This entry lists 13 T cell receptor beta chains sequenced from one sample in a study of blood T cell repertoires in COVID-19. Profiling relied on immunoSEQ multiplex PCR, and the TCRdb table lists in-frame clones only, not all of them. The data show 350,000 to 450,000 clones, with over 75% seen just once and around 1.9% held by the top ten. The sequenced sample consisted of PBMCs or T cells enriched from blood (not recorded which). These receptor sequences come from a man aged 40-49 years in a cohort exposed to, infected with or recovered from COVID-19 (not recorded which).

This rearrangement joins TRBV5-5 to TRBJ2-1; TRBD1 agrees at 7 bases. Looked up from germline, CDR1 is SGHKS and CDR2 is YYEKEE (reference sequence). With 4 bases clipped from V and 4 bases from J, the junction kept 5 bases outside the gene matches. The CDR3 runs to 14 residues. This CDR3 is CASSRDSDYNEQFF. CDR3 in DNA: TGTGCCAGCAGCAGGGACAGCGATTACAATGAGCAGTTCTTC.

The genes are TRBV18 and TRBJ2-5, with TRBD2 as a possible D gene (5 bases). Germline V gene data show CDR1 as KGHSH and CDR2 as LQKENI. The V gene lost 3 bases and the J gene lost 8 bases, with 13 bases spanning the gap. The CDR3 consists of 13 residues. The CDR3 sequence: CASSPVEGDTQYF. CDR3 in DNA: TGTGCCAGCTCACCTGTAGAGGGAGACACCCAGTACTTC.

With regard to this clone: Its ends do not fully match the called genes, so a read error is possible. V and J are TRBV11-2 and TRBJ1-6; 8 bases are shared with TRBD1. The CDR3 sequence is 15 residues long. Germline V CDR1 and CDR2: SGHAT, FQNNGV. The CDR3 nucleotides read TGTGCCAGCAGCCTAGACAGGGGCTGGAATTCACCCCTCCACTTT. The encoded protein is CASSLDRGWNSPLHF.

The chain employs TRBV9 and TRBJ1-6; possibly TRBD1 for D (6 bases). The CDR3 is 14 amino acids. Trimming removed 3 bases from V and 7 bases from J, with 11 bases in between. CDR1 and CDR2 from the germline V gene are SGDLS and YYNGEE. The chain's CDR3 is CASSAGQQNSPLHF. In nucleotides, the CDR3 is TGTGCCAGCAGCGCAGGACAGCAGAATTCACCCCTCCACTTT. The full variable domain, rest sourced from reference TRBV9 and TRBJ1-6, is DSGVTQTPKHLITATGQRVTLRCSPRSGDLSVYWYQQSLDQGLQFLIQYYNGEERAKGNILERFSAQQFPDLHSELNLSSLELGDSALYFCASSAGQQNSPLHFGNGTRLTVT.

This chain uses TRBV5-1 with TRBJ2-1, with 7 bases fitting TRBD2. Germline assignment: CDR1 SGHRS and CDR2 YFSETQ. With 4 bases clipped from V and 0 bases from J, the junction kept 16 bases outside the gene matches. The CDR3 runs 19 residues. The CDR3 DNA is TGCGCCAGCAGCCCTGAGGTGGGAGGGCCCCAGAGCTCCTACAATGAGCAGTTCTTC. Translating it yields CASSPEVGGPQSSYNEQFF.

This rearrangement joins TRBV28 to TRBJ1-5, with TRBD1 as a possible D gene (6 bases). The germline V gene encodes CDR1 MDHEN and CDR2 SYDVKM. The CDR3 loop spans 14 amino acids. The germline V and J ends were trimmed by 6 bases and 2 bases, with 11 bases remaining between them. The CDR3 reads CASRWTVGNQPQHF. The CDR3 DNA sequence: TGTGCCAGCAGATGGACAGTGGGCAATCAGCCCCAGCATTTT.

The V gene is TRBV19, the J gene TRBJ1-3, with 9 positions matching TRBD1. The germline V gene encodes CDR1 LNHDA and CDR2 SQIVND (reference sequence). After removal of 10 bases from V and 1 base from J, the junction contained 5 bases not matched to a gene. CDR3 size: 14 residues. The CDR3 DNA reads as TGTGCCACCGTGGACAGGGGATCTGGAAACACCATATATTTT. Protein sequence: CATVDRGSGNTIYF.

The chain couples TRBV28 to TRBJ2-1; 11 bases line up with TRBD1. The trim removed 6 bases at V and 6 bases at J, leaving 4 bases unmatched. The CDR3 spans 14 residues. The germline V gene has CDR1 MDHEN and CDR2 SYDVKM. As DNA, the CDR3 is TGTGCCAGCAGAACCGGGACAGGGGGCAATGAGCAGTTCTTC. Its protein is CASRTGTGGNEQFF. Full variable domain (missing parts from reference TRBV28 and TRBJ2-1): DVKVTQSSRYLVKRTGEKVFLECVQDMDHENMFWYRQDPGLGLRLIYFSYDVKMKEKGDIPEGYSVSREKKERFSLILESASTNQTSMYLCASRTGTGGNEQFFGPGTRLTVL.

The chain employs TRBV3-1 (or the pseudogene TRBV3-2) and TRBJ2-7, with unresolved D. V was shortened by 4 bases and J by 2 bases, with 6 bases between the two germline ends. The length of the CDR3 is 12 residues. The germline V gene encodes CDR1 LGHDT and CDR2 YNNKEL (reference sequence). CDR3 sequence reads: CASSPSPYEQYF. The CDR3 bases are TGTGCCAGCAGCCCCTCCCCCTACGAGCAGTACTTC.

The rearrangement links TRBV10-1 to TRBJ2-7; a possible D gene is TRBD1 (5 bases). The germline V gene encodes CDR1 WNHNN and CDR2 SYGVQD (reference sequence). V was shortened by 2 bases and J by 7 bases, with 18 bases between the two germline ends. The CDR3 spans 15 residues. The DNA of the CDR3 is TGCGCCAGCAGTGAGGTGGGGCAGGGTCAAAGGGAGCAGTACTTC. Residues: CASSEVGQGQREQYF.

The genes are TRBV9 and TRBJ1-2; perhaps TRBD1 as D (6 bases). Germline CDR1 reads SGDLS; CDR2 reads YYNGEE. Trimming cost V 0 bases and J 3 bases, with 12 bases left between them. There are 15 residues in the CDR3. The DNA for the CDR3 is TGTGCCAGCAGCGTAGAAGTCAGGGGAGACTATGGCTACACCTTC. It is translated as CASSVEVRGDYGYTF.

The rearrangement links TRBV11-3 to TRBJ1-5; TRBD1 agrees at 12 bases. The CDR3 is 16 amino acids. Germline V gene sequence: CDR1 SGHNT, CDR2 YENEEA. V shed 0 bases and J 9 bases; nucleotides not matched to a gene: 6. As DNA, the CDR3 is TGTGCCAGCAGCTTAGAGGGACAGGGGGCTTTGGGGCCCCAGCATTTT. It specifies CASSLEGQGALGPQHF.

The chain joins TRBV24-1 to TRBJ2-3; 10 bases match TRBD1. The CDR3 covers 17 residues. J gave up 2 bases and V 5 bases, and 9 bases lay outside the gene matches. The germline V gene encodes CDR1 KGHDR and CDR2 SFDVKD. This chain's CDR3 is CATSGAGTGDVTDTQYF. For the CDR3, the DNA is TGTGCCACCAGTGGGGCCGGGACAGGGGATGTCACAGATACGCAGTATTTT.